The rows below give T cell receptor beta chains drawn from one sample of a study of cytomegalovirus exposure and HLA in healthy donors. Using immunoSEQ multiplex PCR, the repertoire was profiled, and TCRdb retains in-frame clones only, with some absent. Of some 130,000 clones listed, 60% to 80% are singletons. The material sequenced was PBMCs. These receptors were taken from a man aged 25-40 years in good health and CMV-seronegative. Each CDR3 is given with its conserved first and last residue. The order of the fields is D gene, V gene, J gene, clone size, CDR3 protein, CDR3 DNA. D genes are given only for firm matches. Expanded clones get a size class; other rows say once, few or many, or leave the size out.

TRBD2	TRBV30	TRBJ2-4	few	CAWSERTSGKRAKNIQYF	TGTGCCTGGAGTGAGAGGACTAGCGGGAAGCGGGCCAAAAACATTCAGTACTTC
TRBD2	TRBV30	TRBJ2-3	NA	CAWAGADTQYF	TGTGCCTGGGCGGGAGCAGATACGCAGTATTTT
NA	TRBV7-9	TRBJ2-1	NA	CASSPEQGDYNEQFF	TGTGCCAGCAGCCCCGAACAGGGTGACTACAATGAGCAGTTCTTC
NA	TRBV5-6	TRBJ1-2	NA	CASSLVPGQGGYTF	TGTGCCAGCAGCTTGGTTCCGGGTCAGGGTGGCTACACCTTC
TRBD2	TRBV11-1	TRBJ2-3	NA	CASSPGGRGTDTQYF	TGTGCCAGCAGCCCGGGAGGGCGCGGCACAGATACGCAGTATTTT
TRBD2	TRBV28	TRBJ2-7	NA	CAAWTSGYEQYF	TGTGCCGCCTGGACTAGCGGATACGAGCAGTACTTC
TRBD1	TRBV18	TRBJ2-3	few	CASSLTTGTTDTQYF	TGTGCCAGCTCATTGACGACAGGGACCACAGATACGCAGTATTTT
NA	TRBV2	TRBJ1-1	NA	CASRRDRLNTEAFF	TGTGCCAGCAGACGAGACAGGTTGAACACTGAAGCTTTCTTT
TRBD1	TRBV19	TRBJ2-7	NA	CASSLIPGQGAREQYF	TGTGCCAGTAGTCTCATCCCGGGACAGGGGGCCCGGGAGCAGTACTTC
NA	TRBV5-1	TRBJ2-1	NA	CASSLAGQYQSSYNEQFF	TGCGCCAGCAGCTTGGCCGGACAGTATCAAAGCTCCTACAATGAGCAGTTCTTC
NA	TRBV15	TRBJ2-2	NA	CATSSPVGAANTGELFF	TGTGCCACCAGCAGCCCGGTAGGGGCCGCGAACACCGGGGAGCTGTTTTTT
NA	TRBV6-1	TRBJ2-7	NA	CASSLSSYEQYF	TGTGCCAGCAGTCTGAGCTCCTACGAGCAGTACTTC
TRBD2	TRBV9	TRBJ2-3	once	CASSVEVAGLTDTQYF	TGTGCCAGCAGCGTAGAGGTAGCGGGACTCACAGATACGCAGTATTTT
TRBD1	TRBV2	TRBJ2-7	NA	CANRRTGNYEQYF	TGTGCCAACCGACGGACAGGGAACTACGAGCAGTACTTC
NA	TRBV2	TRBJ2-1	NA	CASRSSGTGWDNEQFF	TGTGCCAGCAGAAGTTCGGGTACAGGGTGGGACAATGAGCAGTTCTTC
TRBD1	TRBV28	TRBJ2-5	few	CASSLFPGTGLSQETQYF	TGTGCCAGCAGTTTATTTCCGGGGACAGGGTTATCCCAAGAGACCCAGTACTTC
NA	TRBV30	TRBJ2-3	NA	CAWSSPTRMQYF	TGTGCCTGGAGTTCACCCACTAGGATGCAGTATTTT
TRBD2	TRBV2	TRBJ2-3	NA	CAGGLAGGTDTQYF	TGTGCCGGAGGACTAGCGGGAGGCACAGATACGCAGTATTTT
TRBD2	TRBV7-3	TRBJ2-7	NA	CASSDTSVSYEQYF	TGTGCCAGCAGCGACACTAGCGTCTCCTACGAGCAGTACTTC
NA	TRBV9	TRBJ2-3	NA	CASSVGRGDTQYF	TGTGCCAGCAGCGTAGGCCGGGGAGATACGCAGTATTTT
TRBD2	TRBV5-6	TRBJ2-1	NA	CASSWGLAGSYNEQFF	TGTGCCAGCAGCTGGGGACTAGCGGGTTCCTACAATGAGCAGTTCTTC
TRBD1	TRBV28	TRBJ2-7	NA	CASSSGTGRSEQYF	TGTGCCAGCAGCTCAGGGACAGGGAGGTCCGAGCAGTACTTC
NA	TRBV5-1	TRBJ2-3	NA	CASTYGEVTSTDTQYF	TGCGCCAGCACATACGGGGAGGTCACTAGCACAGATACGCAGTATTTT
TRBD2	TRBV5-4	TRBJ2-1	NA	CASSLGLAPDEQFF	TGTGCCAGCAGCTTGGGACTAGCGCCGGATGAGCAGTTCTTC
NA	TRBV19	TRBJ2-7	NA	CASSLASDYYEQYF	TGTGCCAGTTCCCTCGCTAGCGACTACTACGAGCAGTACTTC
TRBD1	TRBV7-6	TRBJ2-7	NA	CASSSKDRGRLEQYF	TGTGCCAGCAGCTCAAAGGACAGGGGGCGCCTCGAGCAGTACTTC
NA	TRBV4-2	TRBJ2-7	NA	CASSPEGRGPEQYF	TGTGCCAGCAGCCCGGAGGGACGGGGTCCCGAGCAGTACTTC
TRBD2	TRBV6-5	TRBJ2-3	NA	CASSYSPAGGTDTQYF	TGTGCCAGCAGTTACTCGCCAGCGGGAGGTACAGATACGCAGTATTTT
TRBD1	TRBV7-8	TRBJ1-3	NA	CASSSRGTGWIPAGNTIYF	TGTGCCAGCAGCTCTAGGGGGACAGGTTGGATCCCCGCTGGAAACACCATATATTTT
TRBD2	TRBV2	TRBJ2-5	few	CASRSSGSGAVETQYF	TGTGCCAGCCGATCTAGCGGGAGCGGAGCGGTTGAGACCCAGTACTTC